A single TCR beta chain is shown here with its context. The antigen it binds to is not known. Base quality data are lacking; no much larger clone is found one base away. The data derive from a study of CD4 T cells in relation to SARS-CoV-2 and coronaviruses (dated by TCRdb to about 2021). Some background on the complete study: The ViraFEST assay cultured PBMCs with antigen for around nine days, then sequenced TCR beta CDR3s to find antigen-specific clonal expansions. A median age of around 38 years, with a range of about 21 to 72 years, was recorded for the full convalescent cohort of 12 patients. Expansion assays from other donors in the study were sequenced with a different, Illumina-based TCR-beta assay. At the level of individual TCR clonotypes, the study evaluated whether memory CD4+ T cells crossreact between the spike proteins of SARS-CoV-2 and those of common cold coronaviruses. The roughly 12 convalescent patients included 8 males and 4 females; two subjects were Hispanic. The Adaptive Biotechnologies TCR-sequencing kit was used to sequence samples from a few pre-COVID donors and the naive versus memory experiments, whereas other data were Illumina-based. Shared crossreactive spike epitopes were mapped to their HLA restriction using patient-derived lymphoblastoid cell lines. Paper-wide results and their limitations: Because the crossreactivity analysis focused on spike protein, crossreactivity against other viral proteins was not assessed. No donor contributed both pre-pandemic and post-infection samples, which limited tracing the source of pre-existing responses. About 65% of donors had memory CD4+ clonotypes that crossrecognized SARS-CoV-2 and at least one common cold coronavirus spike. Significantly weaker SARS-CoV-2-driven expansion was shown by crossreactive clones than by monoreactive clones, consistent with antigenic imprinting. Sequencing naive versus memory cells indicated that the assay picks up memory recall responses, not primary responses primed during culture. The study was constrained by small numbers of patients and of tested TCRs.

The germline V gene gives CDR1 as SGDLS and CDR2 as YYNGEE. From the cysteine through the phenylalanine, the CDR3 covers 16 amino acids. Kept here is only the CDR3 DNA, which spans 48 bases and is read in frame from base 1. For this chain, trimming is 0 bases at the V end and 1 base at the J end, and the number of junction bases without a gene match is 4. DNA from CEF-cultured naive and memory CD4+ T cells underwent immunoSEQ TCR-beta sequencing at survey level. In the paper's pipeline: During preprocessing, nonproductive sequences were discarded, as were any CDR3s that did not begin with C, did not end with F or W, or were shorter than 7 amino acids. Antigen-specific clonotypes were called with the MANAFEST web app, based on expansion relative to reference and other culture wells. A clone counted as positive if significantly expanded in 2 of 3 replicate wells versus the reference culture at FDR below 0.05. Positive clones also required significant expansion versus all other tandem wells and an odds ratio above 5. Cultured and uncultured naive and memory CD4+ repertoires were searched for previously identified spike- and CEF-reactive CDR3s. After three terminal residues were trimmed from each end, CDR3 homology was quantified as pairwise Levenshtein distance using the stringdist R package. Drawn from immuneACCESS, this table holds only the in-frame rearrangements with V and J called that TCRdb kept. Clones are partly lost; checked studies trace under half to an unresolved V gene and leave the rest unexplained. V and J calls and clone size are given by that table; D and trimming were obtained from the DNA. In this sample the table shows more than 35,000 clones, around 74% of which occur a single time. The ten largest clones capture about a fifth of the sample.

To separate naive from memory CD4+ T cells, cryopreserved PBMCs first underwent CD4 enrichment and then EasySep naive CD4+ T cell enrichment. Sorted naive or memory CD4+ T cells (fewer than 1.1 x 10^5) were cultured 1:1 with T cell-depleted PBMCs and CEF peptides for approximately 9 days. Triplicate replicate wells were generally used for each peptide culture condition. Ficoll-Paque PLUS gradient centrifugation was used to isolate PBMCs from leukapheresis product or whole blood. PBMCs were either used fresh in the expansion assay or cryopreserved at -140 degrees C. The QIAamp Micro DNA Kit was used to extract genomic DNA from the CD4+ T cells.

This chain is built from TRBV9 and TRBJ2-3, and TRBD2 aligns with 8 junction nucleotides. The TCR sequence derives from an adult with COVID-19. The material sequenced was memory CD4+ T cells from PBMCs, cultured in vitro. Interpreted using the paper, the cell subset or site label stands for: memory (non-naive) CD4+ T cells. The sequence in DNA is TGTGCCAGCAGCGTAGTGACCGGGAGGGGCACAGATACGCAGTATTTT. This codes for CASSVVTGRGTDTQYF.